A selection of T cell receptor beta chains follows, all from one sample in a study of Graves' ophthalmopathy and Graves' hyperthyroidism. TCRdb processed the multiplex PCR reads anew with MiXCR; each CDR3 protein has one entry. This table holds around 40,000 distinct CDR3 sequences, approximately 52% found once. Input material: peripheral blood. Every receptor here comes from an adult man with Graves' ophthalmopathy. CDR3s include the opening cysteine and the closing phenylalanine or tryptophan. Each record gives: CDR3 DNA, CDR3 protein, V gene, clone size, J gene, D gene. D genes are given only for firm matches. Only some rows state a clone size, as once, few, many or a class for expanded clones.

DNA: TGTGCCACCAGAGGGGGCAGGAGTAGCAATCAGCCCCAGCATTTT; CDR3: CATRGGRSSNQPQHF; V: TRBV24-1; size: NA; J: TRBJ1-5; D: TRBD1
DNA: TGTGCCAGCAGCTTAGAGTATTTT; CDR3: CASSLEYF; V: TRBV7-9; size: medium-sized; J: TRBJ2-3; D: NA
DNA: TGCAGCGTTGGCAAGTCCTACGAGCAGTACTTC; CDR3: CSVGKSYEQYF; V: TRBV29-1; size: NA; J: TRBJ2-7; D: NA
DNA: TGTGCCAGCAGTTACGGGCAGGAGGGTGAAAAACTGTTTTTT; CDR3: CASSYGQEGEKLFF; V: TRBV6-5; size: once; J: TRBJ1-4; D: NA
DNA: TGTGCCAGCAGTTTTATGTCCGTAACTAGCACAGATACGCAGTATTTT; CDR3: CASSFMSVTSTDTQYF; V: TRBV27; size: NA; J: TRBJ2-3; D: NA
DNA: TGTGCCAGCAGTACCGGGACAGGGGACACCGGGGAGCTGTTTTTT; CDR3: CASSTGTGDTGELFF; V: TRBV6-1; size: many; J: TRBJ2-2; D: TRBD1
DNA: TGCAGTGCTAGAGATTCGGGACAGGGCGAGCAGTACTTC; CDR3: CSARDSGQGEQYF; V: TRBV20-1; size: NA; J: TRBJ2-7; D: TRBD1
DNA: TGCGCCAGCAGCTTGACAGGATCCTACGAGCAGTACTTC; CDR3: CASSLTGSYEQYF; V: TRBV5-1; size: many; J: TRBJ2-7; D: NA
DNA: TGCGCCAGCAGGGACGGCAGCAATCAGCCCCAGCATTTT; CDR3: CASRDGSNQPQHF; V: TRBV10-2; size: NA; J: TRBJ1-5; D: NA
DNA: TGTGCCAGCAGCGTAGACCCGGGACAGTACAATGAGCAGTATTTT; CDR3: CASSVDPGQYNEQYF; V: TRBV9; size: NA; J: TRBJ2-3; D: TRBD1
DNA: TGTGCCAGCAGCTCGAACAGGGAATTAGGGCAGTTCTTC; CDR3: CASSSNRELGQFF; V: TRBV7-9; size: NA; J: TRBJ2-1; D: NA
DNA: TGTGCCAGCAGCTTAGCGGAGGGGTACTCTGGGGCCAACGTCCTGACTTTC; CDR3: CASSLAEGYSGANVLTF; V: TRBV7-3; size: NA; J: TRBJ2-6; D: NA
DNA: TGTGCCAGGAAAATCGGAGAGACCCAGTACTTC; CDR3: CARKIGETQYF; V: TRBV2; size: NA; J: TRBJ2-5; D: NA
DNA: TGTGCCAGTAGTATTGCAGGTGATTATAATTCACCCCTCCACTTT; CDR3: CASSIAGDYNSPLHF; V: TRBV19; size: many; J: TRBJ1-6; D: NA
DNA: TGCTGTGCTATAGGTGAGGGTTTTAGCACAGATACGCAGTATTTT; CDR3: CCAIGEGFSTDTQYF; V: TRBV20-1; size: NA; J: TRBJ2-3; D: NA
DNA: TGTGCCAGCAGCTCCCCAGGCTCCGATACGCAGTATTTT; CDR3: CASSSPGSDTQYF; V: TRBV7-3; size: NA; J: TRBJ2-3; D: NA
DNA: TGTGCCAGCAGGCTTAGGACAGGGGAGCTGTTTTTT; CDR3: CASRLRTGELFF; V: TRBV6-5; size: once; J: TRBJ2-2; D: NA
DNA: TGCGCCAGCAGCCCCCAGGGGGATAATGAAAAACTGTTTTTT; CDR3: CASSPQGDNEKLFF; V: TRBV5-1; size: once; J: TRBJ1-4; D: TRBD1
DNA: TGCAGTGCTAGAGATTCGGGGGCAGCCTTAACGAATGGCTACACCTTC; CDR3: CSARDSGAALTNGYTF; V: TRBV20-1; size: NA; J: TRBJ1-2; D: NA
DNA: TGTGCCAGCACCGGACGGGGAAACACTGAAGCTTTCTTT; CDR3: CASTGRGNTEAFF; V: TRBV2; size: NA; J: TRBJ1-1; D: NA
DNA: TGTGCCAGCAGCCAAGAGGCTAGCGCAACCTACGAGCAGTACTTC; CDR3: CASSQEASATYEQYF; V: TRBV4-2; size: NA; J: TRBJ2-7; D: NA
DNA: TGTGCCAGCAGTCTCCGGACAGGGGGCACAGAGACCCAGTACTTC; CDR3: CASSLRTGGTETQYF; V: TRBV6-1; size: many; J: TRBJ2-5; D: TRBD1
DNA: TGTGCCAGCAGCTTAACTTGCGGGGGGATTGCAGATAGGCAGTATTTT; CDR3: CASSLTCGGIADRQYF; V: TRBV7-2; size: NA; J: TRBJ2-3; D: TRBD2
DNA: TGTGCCAGCAGCCAAGTCGGGGCAAGCACAGATACGCAGTATTTT; CDR3: CASSQVGASTDTQYF; V: TRBV12-3/TRBV12-4; size: NA; J: TRBJ2-3; D: NA
DNA: TGTGCTAGCAGCTTAGTTCAGGGTGAGACGGGAAACACTGAAGCTTTCTTT; CDR3: CASSLVQGETGNTEAFF; V: TRBV7-2; size: once; J: TRBJ1-1; D: NA
DNA: TGCAGTGTTGGGGGGGCGGACCGCTCTGGGGCCAACGTCCTGACTTTC; CDR3: CSVGGADRSGANVLTF; V: TRBV20-1; size: many; J: TRBJ2-6; D: NA
DNA: TGCAGTGCCGGGACAGGGGGCGGGAAACGCTACACCTTC; CDR3: CSAGTGGGKRYTF; V: TRBV20-1; size: many; J: TRBJ1-2; D: TRBD1
DNA: TGTGCCACCAGTCTGCAGGGGCATGGCTACACCTTC; CDR3: CATSLQGHGYTF; V: TRBV24-1; size: medium-sized; J: TRBJ1-2; D: NA
DNA: TGCAGTGCTACGACTAGCGGGCCATACAATGAGCAGTTCTTC; CDR3: CSATTSGPYNEQFF; V: TRBV20-1; size: NA; J: TRBJ2-1; D: TRBD2
DNA: TGCGCCAGCAGCTTGGTATCGGGGAATGGCAACTATGGCTACACCTTC; CDR3: CASSLVSGNGNYGYTF; V: TRBV5-1; size: many; J: TRBJ1-2; D: NA
DNA: TGCAGTGCTAGGGACAGGGGGGTCCAAGAGACCCAGTACTTC; CDR3: CSARDRGVQETQYF; V: TRBV20-1; size: NA; J: TRBJ2-5; D: TRBD1
DNA: TGTGCCAGCAGTCCCCGGGACAGGTCTAACTATGGCTACACCTTC; CDR3: CASSPRDRSNYGYTF; V: TRBV28; size: many; J: TRBJ1-2; D: TRBD1
DNA: TGTGCCAGCACCCCCGGTCAGCGGGGCTACGAGCAGTACTTC; CDR3: CASTPGQRGYEQYF; V: TRBV28; size: many; J: TRBJ2-7; D: TRBD2
DNA: TGCGCCAGCAGCCCGCTATTCGGACAGGGCTACGAGCAGTACTTC; CDR3: CASSPLFGQGYEQYF; V: TRBV5-1; size: NA; J: TRBJ2-7; D: TRBD1
DNA: TGCAGCGCCGTGGGACTAGCGGGAGCGGGAGATACGCAGTATTTT; CDR3: CSAVGLAGAGDTQYF; V: TRBV29-1; size: NA; J: TRBJ2-3; D: TRBD2
DNA: TGTGCCAGCAACGGCCAGGGACTACACAATGAGCAGTTCTTC; CDR3: CASNGQGLHNEQFF; V: TRBV13; size: many; J: TRBJ2-1; D: TRBD2
DNA: TGTGCCAGCAGTGACTCGAATTCACCCCTCCACTTT; CDR3: CASSDSNSPLHF; V: TRBV2; size: medium-sized; J: TRBJ1-6; D: NA
DNA: TGTGCCAGCAGCTTCACCGGGGGGGGGGAAAACATTCAGTACTTC; CDR3: CASSFTGGGENIQYF; V: TRBV7-2; size: many; J: TRBJ2-4; D: TRBD2
DNA: TGTGCCAGTAGTATAGATGGCTCGCAGACCCAGTACTTC; CDR3: CASSIDGSQTQYF; V: TRBV19; size: medium-sized; J: TRBJ2-5; D: NA
DNA: TGCGCCAGCAGCTTGGCGATAGCGGGCCCTAGCTCCTACGAGCAGTACTTC; CDR3: CASSLAIAGPSSYEQYF; V: TRBV5-1; size: many; J: TRBJ2-7; D: TRBD2
DNA: TGTGCCAGCAGCGCTACTAGCGGATTAGGGTGGTATGAGCAGTTCTTC; CDR3: CASSATSGLGWYEQFF; V: TRBV9; size: once; J: TRBJ2-1; D: TRBD2
DNA: TGCAGCGTTGATCAGGGCAGGGCCGAGCAGTACTTC; CDR3: CSVDQGRAEQYF; V: TRBV29-1; size: NA; J: TRBJ2-7; D: NA
DNA: TGTGCCAGCAGCCCCTGGGGGGTAACAGATACGCAGTATTTT; CDR3: CASSPWGVTDTQYF; V: TRBV11-1; size: many; J: TRBJ2-3; D: NA
DNA: TGTGCCAGCAGCCTGCCGGGACTAGCCACAGATACGCAGTTCTTC; CDR3: CASSLPGLATDTQFF; V: TRBV7-2; size: NA; J: TRBJ2-1; D: TRBD2
DNA: TGTGCCAGCAGCGTAGCAGTTAGCGGGTCCTACTTATACAATGAGCAGTTCTTC; CDR3: CASSVAVSGSYLYNEQFF; V: TRBV9; size: many; J: TRBJ2-1; D: TRBD2
DNA: TGTGCCAGCAGCTTAGAGGTAGCCAAAAACATTCAGTACTTC; CDR3: CASSLEVAKNIQYF; V: TRBV7-2; size: NA; J: TRBJ2-4; D: NA
DNA: TGTGCCAGCAGCTTATCCTACTACGAGCAGTACTTC; CDR3: CASSLSYYEQYF; V: TRBV7-9; size: few; J: TRBJ2-7; D: NA
DNA: TGTGCCAGCAGCTTGGGTGCCGGGGCCACCAAAAACATTCAGTACTTC; CDR3: CASSLGAGATKNIQYF; V: TRBV5-6; size: NA; J: TRBJ2-4; D: NA
DNA: TGCAGTGCTATACCCCCTAGCGGGAGGGCAATCGAGCAGTACTTC; CDR3: CSAIPPSGRAIEQYF; V: TRBV20-1; size: many; J: TRBJ2-7; D: TRBD2
DNA: TGCAGTGCTGAACGTATACAGGGACGGCCCCTCCACTTT; CDR3: CSAERIQGRPLHF; V: TRBV20-1; size: medium-sized; J: TRBJ1-6; D: NA
DNA: TGTGCCAGCAGCACTAGCAGAGACACTTTCCAAGAGACCCAGTACTTC; CDR3: CASSTSRDTFQETQYF; V: TRBV9; size: once; J: TRBJ2-5; D: NA
DNA: TGTGCCAGCAGTTCGCATCTAGGGAGATCCTACGAGCAGTACTTC; CDR3: CASSSHLGRSYEQYF; V: TRBV27; size: NA; J: TRBJ2-7; D: NA
DNA: TGCGCCAGCAGCTCCCGAACCTCGGGACAGGGGAAGACCTTT; CDR3: CASSSRTSGQGKTF; V: TRBV5-1; size: many; J: TRBJ1-4; D: TRBD1
DNA: TGTGCCATCAGTGAGGGGGACGTGGGGGAGCTGTTTTTT; CDR3: CAISEGDVGELFF; V: TRBV10-3; size: NA; J: TRBJ2-2; D: NA
DNA: TGTGCCAGCATAAGGAGACGAGACACCGGGGAGCTGTTTTTT; CDR3: CASIRRRDTGELFF; V: TRBV6-1; size: many; J: TRBJ2-2; D: NA
DNA: TGTGCCAGCAGTTTAGATAGCGGGGTGAACACTGAAGCTTTCTTT; CDR3: CASSLDSGVNTEAFF; V: TRBV12-3/TRBV12-4; size: NA; J: TRBJ1-1; D: NA
DNA: TGTGCCAGCAGCGGCCAGGGCTCCGGCTACACCTTC; CDR3: CASSGQGSGYTF; V: TRBV2; size: NA; J: TRBJ1-2; D: NA
DNA: TGTGCCAGCAGTGAATGGGGGGAACCTTTGTACGGGGACTTTTACGAGCAGTACTTC; CDR3: CASSEWGEPLYGDFYEQYF; V: TRBV6-4; size: NA; J: TRBJ2-7; D: NA
DNA: TGTGCCAGCAGTTCCTATAGCGGGGGGGCCAGGTTGGATACGCAGTATTTT; CDR3: CASSSYSGGARLDTQYF; V: TRBV7-8; size: many; J: TRBJ2-3; D: TRBD2